This entry features one T cell receptor beta chain sequence. No antigen is known for it. No much larger clone exists at a distance of one base, and base qualities are not known. The sample comes from a study of cytomegalovirus exposure and HLA in healthy donors (dated by TCRdb to 2016 to 2017). With regard to the full study: According to an earlier analysis of a few hundred of the donors, roughly 180 million T cells yielded 120 million or so unique TCR beta sequences and roughly 280 Gb of sequence data. All discovery cohort repertoires had been generated using a single sequencing platform. Typing coverage differed by locus: A, B, C, DRB1 and DQB1 were typed in roughly 620-630 donors, DQA1 in 522, DPA1 in roughly 590, and DPB1 in about 450. To predict cytomegalovirus infection status, the study brought together high-throughput TCR immunosequencing, statistical association of individual TCRs with disease status, and machine learning. An early release covering just under 650 HLA-typed donors comprised about 300 gigabases of sequencing data and 65 million to 100 million unique TCR sequences. Roughly 5 DR-DQ haplotypes were handled as single units for association and clustering because linkage in the cohort was strong. Alongside the repertoire data, information on donor age, sex, ethnicity and CMV serostatus was compiled. A later genetic analysis used genome-wide SNP genotypes for about three fifths of the roughly 700 donors, treating that subset as a discovery cohort. Among some 400 genotyped donors of the cohort, an average of roughly 230,000 unique TCR beta nucleotide sequences was sequenced per donor, of which about 18% were non-productive. A later analysis re-analyzed previously published TCR beta repertoires from approximately 700 donors and added high-resolution HLA genotyping to study TCR occurrence patterns. Besides the first cohort of around 670 subjects, a separate validation cohort made up of 90 to 150 different subjects was used. An earlier analysis of some 500 of the donors applied high-throughput TCR beta sequencing to assess whether each TCR beta V gene segment acted as functional or pseudogenic. The study was designed to test whether signatures of past pathogen exposure could be identified by cataloging public T cell receptors. Class I and class II HLA loci were covered by the typing at four-digit resolution. The later analysis used no new phenotypic data to find candidate immune exposures, relying instead on TCR beta sequences and their occurrence across donors. The study used immunosequencing to profile the T cell repertoires of approximately 640 subjects and linked those repertoires to cytomegalovirus serostatus. Among the roughly 400 genotyped donors, approximately 81% belonged to the genetic ancestry cluster associated with self-reported Caucasian donors. What the work shows at the level of the full study, not this receptor alone: Most CMV-associated TCR beta chains appeared to be HLA-restricted in a later analysis, and the HLA associations seemed to be driven largely by CMV exposure. In a later genetic analysis, a missense DCLRE1C variant was associated with V-gene and J-gene trimming of TCR beta chains, and the association was replicated in an independent cohort. Because some donors lacked HLA typing at each locus, the association tests relied only on the typed subset. It was suggested by the authors that the approach could potentially be generalized to other disease states and immunological phenotypes. At a false discovery rate of 0.05, a later analysis linked fewer than 20,000 TCR beta sequences to specific HLA alleles. The study listed 150 to 200 TCR beta chains as associated with cytomegalovirus. A cluster of highly shared sequence variants was judged likely to be a technical artifact of the sequencing pipeline. A further reported finding was that TCR beta sequences accurately predicted the HLA-A and HLA-B alleles for most subjects in the first cohort. The classifier was reported to diagnose cytomegalovirus status with high specificity and sensitivity in both the original cohort and the validation cohort. In an earlier analysis of around 600 of the donors, most TCR beta V segments were observed in productive rearrangements about 87% or about 30% of the time, broadly matching IMGT annotations. Fewer than 20 rarely observed V segments, including chromosome 9 orphons, were excluded from the earlier analysis of approximately 600 of the donors because counts were too low. When HLA alleles, especially DR and DQ, strongly co-occurred, attributing TCR associations to individual alleles was difficult. The cohort was sequenced for TCR beta chains only, and without alpha or paired-chain data the features that could be detected were limited. In a later analysis, HLA-associated TCR beta chains showed more clonal expansion and lower generation probabilities than non-associated chains that were equally common. Some IMGT-functional V segments, including TRBV6-2 and TRBV6-3, could not be told apart with the 87-base-pair reads, so those segments were excluded. Several of the top co-occurrence clusters appeared to be linked to parvovirus B19, influenza, CMV and Epstein-Barr virus, according to a later analysis. Correlated functional status among segregating V segments might be attributable to linkage disequilibrium, but an unknown experimental factor could not be ruled out. Most TCR sequences were seen in very few donors, while some public TCRs were found in many individuals. Roughly uniform sequencing depth across donors was assumed in presence/absence analyses, although this assumption may not hold. A later genetic analysis reported fewer N-insertions in productive TCRs among donors in an Asian-associated ancestry cluster than the roughly 700-donor mean. In a later analysis, the rate of TCR association differed among HLA loci, with DRB1 alleles having the most associated TCRs and HLA-C alleles having the fewest. In vitro tests confirmed that a few of the cytomegalovirus-associated TCR beta chains recognize cytomegalovirus antigens. For the cohort, immune exposure information was limited to CMV serostatus.

Trimmed from V: 9 bases; trimmed from J: 7 bases; junction bases lacking a gene match: 8. The germline V gene (reference sequence) supplies CDR1 LNHDA and CDR2 SQIVND. There are 14 amino acids in the CDR3, from cysteine to phenylalanine inclusive. Solely the CDR3 DNA is kept, with 42 bases framed from the first base. The cohort consisted of approximately 690 healthy bone marrow donors. At the time of sampling, all cohort members were nominally healthy, though unrecorded immune exposures were likely present. The donor tested CMV seronegative and was one of the 352 seronegative cohort members. Each donor provided a peripheral blood sample, and peripheral blood mononuclear cells were used for TCR beta sequencing. Genomic DNA extraction from the blood cell samples was performed with the Qiagen DNeasy Blood Extraction Kit. Library creation used the immunoSEQ multiplex PCR assay. A mixture of 60 forward primers for TCR Vbeta segments and 13 reverse primers for TCR Jbeta segments was used in the multiplex PCR. Amplification of the CDR3 region of rearranged TCR beta genes was performed with a multiplex PCR assay on genomic DNA. The amplified TCR beta libraries were sequenced on the Illumina HiSeq System as 87-base-pair reads. The source study handled its data this way. A later analysis tallied 75 million to 95 million unique TCR beta chains across the 666 repertoires, and approximately 12 million of those chains were shared by two or more donors. Raw reads were error-corrected and collapsed into unique sequences with a nearest-neighbor algorithm that merged closely related sequences to remove PCR and sequencing errors. V, D and J gene segments were assigned by aligning CDR3 sequences to IMGT reference sequences. For a sequence to be retained, a match of at least six nucleotides to both a V gene segment and a J gene segment was required. A rearrangement was called productive if the CDR3 had no stop codons and remained in frame with V and J, and every other rearrangement was called non-productive. CDR3 was defined according to IMGT convention as the region running from the second conserved V-encoded cysteine to the conserved J-encoded phenylalanine. The earlier analysis of roughly 590 of the donors excluded sequences that lacked an unambiguous match to a single V gene segment. An earlier analysis of 587 of the donors called V segments functional above 56.7% productive rearrangements and segregating when the between-donor standard deviation exceeded 5%. To diagnose cytomegalovirus status from the catalog of TCR beta chain sequences, a statistical classification framework was built. V and J gene assignment, in a later analysis, came from comparing TCR nucleotide sequences with IMGT/GENE-DB human TR gene sequences. A later analysis assigned CDR3 sequences and most-parsimonious VDJ recombination scenarios with the TCRdist pipeline. In a later analysis, each TCR beta chain was defined by its CDR3 amino acid sequence together with its V-gene family, and reads lacking a unique V-gene family were excluded. A later analysis removed 500 to 650 highly shared, low-generation-probability nucleotide sequences to deal with suspected cross-contamination and a sequencing artifact. For each public chain, a later analysis derived a clonal expansion index from normalized ranks of inferred template counts within each repertoire. In a later analysis, generation probabilities were computed with a VDJ recombination model fitted to out-of-frame rearrangements, and the resulting probabilities were checked against IGoR. Hypergeometric tests were used in a later analysis to score TCR-TCR, TCR-HLA and TCR-CMV co-occurrence, with a repertoire-size bias correction applied to the TCR pairs. A later analysis estimated false discovery rates by permuting HLA or CMV assignments 20 times. A later analysis grouped co-occurring TCRs with DBSCAN, adding TCRdist sequence similarity when clustering within HLA-allele-positive subsets. Co-occurrence clustering excluded repertoires with fewer than 30,000 or more than 120,000 public chains, plus five with anomalous nucleotide sharing. The table was pulled from immuneACCESS by TCRdb, which kept in-frame rearrangements only. Such tables lose some clones; where checked, under half of the loss comes from unresolved V genes, and the rest has no known cause. V and J calls and clone size are as listed in that table; D and trimming were resolved from the DNA. Counted in this sample were about 140,000 clones; about 80% of them appeared once. The ten largest make up approximately 1.8% of the sample.

The rearranged segments are TRBV19 and TRBJ2-2; 10 bases in the middle match TRBD1. The sequence came from a man aged 35 to 55 in good health and CMV-seronegative. The sample was PBMCs. The sequenced DNA: TGTGCCAGCTCTAAGACAGGGGGCAGCGGGGAGCTGTTTTTT. It is translated as CASSKTGGSGELFF.